Shown below are 19 T cell receptor beta chains from a single sample sequenced in a study of blood T cell repertoires in COVID-19. Some clones are missing from TCRdb's copy, which holds only in-frame ones; the method was immunoSEQ multiplex PCR. The repertoire holds about 87,000 clones, with more than 85% as singletons. The sample consisted of peripheral blood. These receptors originate from a man aged 35-49 years with acute or convalescent COVID-19.

V gene TRBV7-2 combines with J gene TRBJ2-3; no clear D. Trimming stripped 1 base from V and 2 bases from J, with 10 bases between. The CDR3 runs 15 residues. CDR1 and CDR2 (germline): SGHTA, FQGNSA. CDR3 sequence (DNA): TGTGCCAGCAGCTTAGGGTGGGCTAACACAGATACGCAGTATTTT. It yields the protein CASSLGWANTDTQYF.

J is TRBJ2-5 and V is TRBV7-2, with D uncertain. Germline V lookup: CDR1 SGHTA, CDR2 FQGNSA. The V end was cut by 1 base, the J end by 2 bases, with 8 bases between. The CDR3 is 14 amino acids. CDR3 amino acids: CASSLVGGQETQYF. The CDR3 coding sequence is TGTGCCAGCAGCTTAGTTGGCGGACAAGAGACCCAGTACTTC.

The genes are TRBV27 and TRBJ2-1, with no clear D. This CDR3 spans 15 amino acids. V lost 3 bases and J 5 bases, leaving 14 bases between the germline ends. Germline CDR1 reads MNHEY; CDR2 reads SMNVEV (reference sequence). The CDR3 DNA follows: TGTGCCAGCAGTTTCGGGTTTCTCCCTAACAATGAGCAGTTCTTC. This gives the protein CASSFGFLPNNEQFF.

The gene calls are TRBV5-1 and TRBJ2-2, with D tentatively TRBD1 (6 bases). Trimming pared 0 bases from V and 2 bases from J, leaving 11 bases between. This CDR3 has 16 amino acids. The germline V gene has CDR1 SGHRS and CDR2 YFSETQ. The CDR3 DNA sequence: TGCGCCAGCAGCTTGGACAGGGTGACAAACACCGGGGAGCTGTTTTTT. The encoded protein is CASSLDRVTNTGELFF.

J is TRBJ1-2 and V is TRBV9, with TRBD1 identical over 10 bases. Germline CDR1 is SGDLS and CDR2 is YYNGEE. The CDR3 covers 15 residues. J gave up 1 base and V 6 bases, and 6 bases lay outside the gene matches. This CDR3 reads CASTTGTGVNYGYTF. The CDR3 region has the DNA TGTGCCAGCACTACCGGGACAGGGGTTAACTATGGCTACACCTTC.

The rearrangement uses TRBV5-6 and TRBJ2-7, with D unresolved. CDR1 is SGHDT and CDR2 is YYEEEE in the germline V gene. Trimming stripped 4 bases from V and 6 bases from J, with 20 bases between. This CDR3 region has 15 residues. CDR3 in DNA: TGTGCCAGCAGCCTAGATGTGAGGCGTAATGGCGAGCAGTACTTC. Its protein product is CASSLDVRRNGEQYF.

V usage is TRBV9 and J usage is TRBJ1-4, with D perhaps matching TRBD1 (6 bases). In germline, CDR1 is SGDLS, CDR2 YYNGEE. V was shortened by 5 bases and J by 5 bases, with 13 bases between the two germline ends. The CDR3 is 14 residues long. CDR3 loop: CASSRDILNEKLFF. CDR3 nucleotides: TGTGCCAGCAGTCGGGACATCCTAAATGAAAAACTGTTTTTT.

This clone showed up just once. This sequence joins TRBV29-1 and TRBJ1-4, with 7 bases that match TRBD1. The CDR3 is 13 amino acids. The germline V gene has CDR1 SQVTM and CDR2 ANQGSEA. The J segment lost 4 bases and the V segment lost 7 bases, leaving 6 bases of the junction unmatched. CDR3 loop: CSAQGDSNEKLFF. The CDR3 DNA sequence: TGCAGCGCCCAGGGGGACAGTAATGAAAAACTGTTTTTT. Complete variable domain (other parts from reference TRBV29-1 and TRBJ1-4): SAVISQKPSRDICQRGTSLTIQCQVDSQVTMMFWYRQQPGQSLTLIATANQGSEATYESGFVIDKFPISRPNLTFSTLTVSNMSPEDSSIYLCSAQGDSNEKLFFGSGTQLSVL.

J is TRBJ1-1 and V is TRBV7-9, with D possibly being TRBD1 (5 bases). Germline CDR1 is SEHNR and CDR2 is FQNEAQ (reference sequence). The CDR3 is 15 amino acids. V was cut by 3 bases and J by 1 base, with 12 bases left in between. The CDR3 DNA is TGTGCCAGCAGCTTGGGGGGAGGGGCGAACACTGAAGCTTTCTTT. Its translation: CASSLGGGANTEAFF.

The chain has TRBV5-1 and TRBJ2-1; TRBD1 aligns across 9 bases. The ends lost 5 bases at V and 4 bases at J; junction bases unmatched: 7. There are 15 residues in the CDR3. The V gene's germline CDR1 is SGHRS and CDR2 YFSETQ. In DNA form, the CDR3 reads TGCGCCAGCAGGACCTCCGGGACAGGGTACAATGAGCAGTTCTTC. This sequence encodes CASRTSGTGYNEQFF.

This clone was observed a handful of times. The same CDR3 can be traced to other DNA sequences in this sample. V usage is TRBV5-1 and J usage is TRBJ2-3; D unresolved. CDR1 is SGHRS, CDR2 YFSETQ, per germline. V was clipped by 3 bases and J by 6 bases, with 5 bases between them. This CDR3 has 11 residues. The chain's CDR3 is CASSSGDTQYF. The CDR3 DNA reads TGCGCCAGCAGCTCAGGTGATACGCAGTATTTT.

The CDR3 bases are TGCGCCAGCAGCTGGAGACAGATGACATACAATGAGCAGTTCTTC. It codes for CASSWRQMTYNEQFF. The gene calls are TRBV5-1 and TRBJ2-1, with D perhaps TRBD1 (5 bases). Germline loops: CDR1 SGHRS, CDR2 YFSETQ. The CDR3 runs to 15 residues. V lost 3 bases and J lost 4, with 14 bases in between.

This chain's CDR3 is CASSVGLADTDTQYF. The CDR3 nucleotides read TGTGCCAGCAGCGTGGGACTAGCGGACACAGATACGCAGTATTTT. The chain is built from TRBV7-9 and TRBJ2-3, with 11 positions matching TRBD2. J was trimmed by 2 bases and V by 5 bases; bases with no gene match: 3. The germline CDR1 and CDR2 sequences are SEHNR and FQNEAQ (reference sequence). There are 15 residues in the CDR3.

This clone has just a few counts. V usage is TRBV5-3 and J usage is TRBJ1-1; D not resolved. TRBV5-3 is labeled an ORF, and its function is uncertain. Trimming pared 0 bases from V and 1 base from J, leaving 4 bases between. The CDR3 sequence is 13 residues long. The CDR3 here is CARSLARNTEAFF. CDR3 coding DNA: TGTGCCAGAAGCTTGGCCAGGAACACTGAAGCTTTCTTT.

The V and J genes are TRBV6-6 and TRBJ1-5; 7 bases map to TRBD1. In germline, CDR1 is MNHNY, CDR2 SVGAGI (reference sequence). Germline trimming cut 6 bases from V and 3 bases from J; bases unmatched to any gene: 11. The CDR3 spans 16 residues. This CDR3 reads CASSLLGQEPNQPQHF. The CDR3 bases are TGTGCCAGCAGCCTCCTTGGACAGGAGCCCAATCAGCCCCAGCATTTT.

The chain uses TRBV5-1 and TRBJ1-1; 7 bases line up with TRBD1. The CDR3 extends over 15 amino acids. CDR1 and CDR2 (germline): SGHRS, YFSETQ. Unmatched junction bases numbered 11, after V lost 3 bases and J lost 6 bases. CDR3: CASSYEDRDVAEAFF. The CDR3 DNA sequence: TGCGCCAGCAGCTACGAAGACAGGGACGTCGCTGAAGCTTTCTTT.

The chain carries TRBV7-9 and TRBJ2-7; 8 bases are a match to TRBD1. V was clipped by 5 bases and J by 5 bases; unmatched bases: 11. The CDR3 sequence is 15 residues long. In germline, CDR1 is SEHNR, CDR2 FQNEAQ (reference sequence). The CDR3 is CASSRRTGSSHEQYF. The CDR3 nucleotides read TGTGCCAGCAGCCGCCGGACAGGGAGTTCCCACGAGCAGTACTTC.

The chain employs TRBV19 and TRBJ2-1; the match to TRBD2 covers 7 bases. The CDR3 totals 15 residues. After removal of 1 base from V and 4 bases from J, the junction contained 4 bases not matched to a gene. Germline lookup yields CDR1 LNHDA and CDR2 SQIVND (reference sequence). The CDR3 nucleotides read TGTGCCAGTAGTATAGGCGGGAGTGAGTACAATGAGCAGTTCTTC. Residues: CASSIGGSEYNEQFF.

The rearrangement joins TRBV9 to TRBJ1-2; D uncertain. CDR3 length: 15 amino acids. V lost 0 bases, J lost 4 bases, and 13 bases lay in between. Germline-derived CDR1 and CDR2 are SGDLS and YYNGEE. The CDR3 nucleotides read TGTGCCAGCAGCGTAGCTTTGCGAACGGGCTATGGCTACACCTTC. This codes for CASSVALRTGYGYTF. Based on the CDR3 plus reference TRBV9 and TRBJ1-2, the full variable domain is DSGVTQTPKHLITATGQRVTLRCSPRSGDLSVYWYQQSLDQGLQFLIQYYNGEERAKGNILERFSAQQFPDLHSELNLSSLELGDSALYFCASSVALRTGYGYTFGSGTRLTVV.